This TCR beta chain was documented in a study of neoadjuvant anti-PD-1 for oral cavity cancer (dated by TCRdb to about 2021). Regarding the complete study: Before undergoing curative-intent surgical resection, most patients got three to four biweekly nivolumab doses at 3 mg/kg. Patients without progression received a fourth nivolumab dose around day 43 and underwent definitive surgical resection on days 50-56. Responders were defined as patients with complete response, partial response or stable disease by RECIST 1.1; non-responders were defined as patients with progression. The parent correlative cohort had about a dozen patients and a response rate of more than 25%. Broad study findings and their caveats: Higher pretreatment blood Treg/Th17 ratios correlated with higher pretreatment blood TCRbeta clonality and lower post-treatment tumor TCRbeta clonality. Only a few patients per response group were included in the TCR analyses, and larger cohorts for validation were called for by the authors. Greater tumor shrinkage was correlated with larger post-treatment sizes of preexisting intratumoral clones, suggesting that expansion of preexisting clones contributed to response.

Notes on this clone: Its cognate antigen has yet to be identified. No much larger clonotype is one base removed from it; base qualities were not supplied.

Survey sequencing of tumors used two replicates per sample, and the tumor libraries mostly started from around 4.8 ug of input genomic DNA. The immunoSEQ hsTCRbeta kit was used to prepare TCRbeta libraries, following the manufacturer's instructions. An Illumina NovaSeq 6000 S4 flow cell was used to sequence the final libraries, which had first been combined to 3 nM. The authors processed their data as follows. The immunoSEQ Analyzer was used for raw data preprocessing and quality control. The analysis was restricted to productive rearrangements, with each unique CDR3 amino acid sequence defining a clonotype. Repertoire clonality was estimated as the Gini-Simpson index, computed with the R package tcR. Student's t test was used to compare Gini indices, while Pearson correlation assessed associations with tumor size change. Imported from immuneACCESS, the table was reduced by TCRdb to in-frame sequences with V and J called. These copies leave out some clones; in studies compared against another copy, an unresolved V gene accounts for under half, and the cause of the remainder is not known. That table gives V, J and clone size, and the DNA gave D and trimming. This sample has around 7,000 clones in its table, and around 46% of those were observed once. The leading ten clones occupy approximately 10% of the sample.

The meaning of the sample's time point label: before neoadjuvant nivolumab. None of the patients had received prior systemic or radiation treatment, and all were newly diagnosed with stage II-IVA oral cavity squamous cell carcinoma. The cohort consisted of patients with HPV-negative, locally advanced oral cavity squamous cell carcinoma. Samples came from a longitudinal correlative study of a single-arm phase II trial of neoadjuvant nivolumab in oral cavity squamous cell carcinoma. Subject-matched pre- and post-treatment PBMCs and tumors from three responders and three non-responders were subjected to genomic DNA-based TCRbeta sequencing. The Maxwell RSC DNA from Tissue kit was used to isolate genomic DNA from tumor tissue. The CDR3 measures 15 amino acids from cysteine to phenylalanine. The retained sequence is limited to the CDR3, 45 bases, with the frame set at the first base. According to the germline V gene (reference sequence), CDR1 reads SGHNT and CDR2 reads YYREEE. Trimming removed 3 bases from V and 4 bases from J, leaving 15 bases between the germline ends.

This sample comprised tumor tissue, obtained before nivolumab (anti-PD-1) treatment. Here the chain combines TRBV5-4 and TRBJ2-3; TRBD2 is perhaps the D gene, given 7 matching bases. The clonotype was recovered from a person aged 35-80 years with oral cavity squamous cell carcinoma. The CDR3 corresponds to CASSWGGGGADTQYF. At the DNA level, the sequence is TGTGCCAGCAGCTGGGGCGGAGGGGGGGCAGATACGCAGTATTTT.